Listed below are T cell receptor beta chains from one sample, sequenced in a study of early T cells in non-severe SARS-CoV-2 infection. TCRdb reanalysed the 5' RACE reads using MiXCR and keeps one entry per CDR3 protein. The table records 35,000 to 50,000 distinct CDR3 sequences, around 23% of them present only once. The material was whole blood, obtained at baseline. The receptor source for this set is an adult who was a healthcare worker with PCR-confirmed SARS-CoV-2 infection or an uninfected control (not recorded which). CDR3s include the opening cysteine and the closing phenylalanine or tryptophan. D genes are given only for firm matches. Expanded clones get a size class; other rows say once, few or many, or leave the size out.

TRBV6-1	TRBJ2-3	-	few	TGTGCCGGGGCAAGCCCCGGCACAGATACGCAGTATTTT	CAGASPGTDTQYF
TRBV7-9	TRBJ2-1	TRBD2	-	TGTGCCAGCAGGGCGGGGGGATTGAACAATGAGCAGTTCTTC	CASRAGGLNNEQFF
TRBV12-3/TRBV12-4	TRBJ2-6	-	few	TGTGCCAGCAGGCCTAGACAGGGACTAATCTCTGGGGCCAACGTCCTGACTTTC	CASRPRQGLISGANVLTF
TRBV12-3/TRBV12-4	TRBJ2-7	TRBD1	-	TGTGCCAGCAGTTTCGGGGACAGGGCCTACGAGCAGTACTTC	CASSFGDRAYEQYF
TRBV18	TRBJ2-7	TRBD1	-	TGTGCCAGCTCACCAAACAAACAGGGGCCCGAGCAGTACTTC	CASSPNKQGPEQYF
TRBV25-1	TRBJ2-5	-	few	TGTGCCAGCAGTGACTCCGGGACGCATCAAGAGACCCAGTACTTC	CASSDSGTHQETQYF
TRBV5-5	TRBJ2-5	-	-	TGTGCCAGCAGCTTGGGATACGGTCAAGAGACCCAGTACTTC	CASSLGYGQETQYF
TRBV5-6	TRBJ1-5	-	few	TGTGCCAGCAGCCTAGGGGGGGATCAGCCCCAGCATTTT	CASSLGGDQPQHF
TRBV11-1	TRBJ2-3	TRBD2	-	TGTGCCAGCAGCTCGGGACTAGCGGGGGTAGGCACAGATACGCAGTATTTT	CASSSGLAGVGTDTQYF
TRBV19	TRBJ2-5	-	once	TGTGCCAGTAGTGATGCGGTGGGGCTTAGACCCCAGTACTTC	CASSDAVGLRPQYF
TRBV11-2	TRBJ2-5	-	-	TGTGCCAGCGGACCGGACAGCTTCAAAGAGACCCAGTACTTC	CASGPDSFKETQYF
TRBV24-1	TRBJ2-2	-	-	TGTGCCACCAGCGATGCGGTTTCCGGGGAGCTGTTTTTT	CATSDAVSGELFF
TRBV29-1	TRBJ2-6	TRBD1	few	TGCAGCGCCAAGTTGACAGGGGGCCTCTCTGGGGCCAACGTCCTGACTTTC	CSAKLTGGLSGANVLTF
TRBV4-2	TRBJ2-3	-	-	TGTGCCAGCAGCCAAGAGATGACGGCCATCTCTAGCACAGATACGCAGTATTTT	CASSQEMTAISSTDTQYF
TRBV5-8	TRBJ1-1	-	-	TGTGCCAGCAGCTGGGACTCGGGCACTGAAGCTTTCTTT	CASSWDSGTEAFF
TRBV4-3	TRBJ1-2	TRBD1	-	TGCGCCAGCAGCCGTAGACAGGGGACCAACTATGGCTACACCTTC	CASSRRQGTNYGYTF
TRBV11-2	TRBJ2-2	-	-	TGTGCCAGCAGCCCCGGACACCTGAACACCGGGGAGCTGTTTTTT	CASSPGHLNTGELFF
TRBV12-3/TRBV12-4	TRBJ1-6	-	-	TGTGCCAGCAGTTTAAGTACCGACTTAAATTCACCCCTCCACTTT	CASSLSTDLNSPLHF
TRBV7-2	TRBJ1-6	TRBD1	-	TGTGCCAGCAGCTGGGACAGGGGGCGCGTCTTGTTTAATTCACCCCTCCACTTT	CASSWDRGRVLFNSPLHF
TRBV29-1	TRBJ2-5	-	few	TGCAGCGTTGGACAGCCCGGGGAGACCCAGTACTTC	CSVGQPGETQYF
TRBV7-9	TRBJ2-1	TRBD2	-	TGTGCCAGCAGCACGGGACTAGCGGGGGCCCTCGATTACAATGAGCAGTTCTTC	CASSTGLAGALDYNEQFF
TRBV6-1	TRBJ1-5	TRBD1	-	TGTGCCAGCAGTGGACAGGGGGCGGCTGTATATAGCAATCAGCCCCAGCATTTT	CASSGQGAAVYSNQPQHF
TRBV27	TRBJ2-1	TRBD2	-	TGTGCCAGCAGTCCTAGCGGGAGCTCCTACAATGAGCAGTTCTTC	CASSPSGSSYNEQFF
TRBV20-1	TRBJ2-1	TRBD2	-	TGCAGTGCCGCGCAGGGGGTTGGGACTAGCAGACACAATGAGCAGTTCTTC	CSAAQGVGTSRHNEQFF
TRBV12-3/TRBV12-4	TRBJ1-1	TRBD1	-	TGTGCCAGCAGTTTGAACAGGGGGCAAGCTTTCTTT	CASSLNRGQAFF
TRBV7-3	TRBJ2-2	-	-	TGTGCCAGCAGCTTCAACACCGGGGAGCTGTTTTTT	CASSFNTGELFF
TRBV7-9	TRBJ1-2	-	few	TGTGCCAGCAGCTTAGATACACCTACTCTCTATGGCTACACCTTC	CASSLDTPTLYGYTF
TRBV3-1	TRBJ1-4	TRBD1	few	TGTGCCAGCAGCCAGTTTGGACAGGGGAATGAAAAACTGTTTTTT	CASSQFGQGNEKLFF
TRBV19	TRBJ1-5	-	-	TGTGCCAGTAGTATAAATGAGGGGGTGCAGCCCCAGCATTTT	CASSINEGVQPQHF
TRBV9	TRBJ1-3	-	-	TGTGCCAGCAGCGTAGCCAGGGTTGGAGACACCATATATTTT	CASSVARVGDTIYF